This T cell receptor beta chain stems from a study of T cell responses to AZD1222 COVID-19 vaccine. The CDR3 runs 15 residues. Trimming stripped 8 bases from V and 1 base from J, with 17 bases between. Germline V gives CDR1 MNHEY, CDR2 SMNVEV (reference sequence). Method: immunoSEQ multiplex PCR; TCRdb's copy keeps in-frame clones and lacks some. The sample lists around 190,000 clones, under 95% occurring once. The sample in question was peripheral blood, obtained 28 days after the second AZD1222 dose. The genes are TRBV27 and TRBJ2-5, with a tentative D call TRBD2 (5 bases). The clonotype originates from an adult who received the AZD1222 COVID-19 vaccine. CDR3 sequence reads: CASALRASFQETQYF. For the CDR3, the DNA is TGTGCCAGCGCGTTGCGGGCCTCTTTCCAAGAGACCCAGTACTTC.